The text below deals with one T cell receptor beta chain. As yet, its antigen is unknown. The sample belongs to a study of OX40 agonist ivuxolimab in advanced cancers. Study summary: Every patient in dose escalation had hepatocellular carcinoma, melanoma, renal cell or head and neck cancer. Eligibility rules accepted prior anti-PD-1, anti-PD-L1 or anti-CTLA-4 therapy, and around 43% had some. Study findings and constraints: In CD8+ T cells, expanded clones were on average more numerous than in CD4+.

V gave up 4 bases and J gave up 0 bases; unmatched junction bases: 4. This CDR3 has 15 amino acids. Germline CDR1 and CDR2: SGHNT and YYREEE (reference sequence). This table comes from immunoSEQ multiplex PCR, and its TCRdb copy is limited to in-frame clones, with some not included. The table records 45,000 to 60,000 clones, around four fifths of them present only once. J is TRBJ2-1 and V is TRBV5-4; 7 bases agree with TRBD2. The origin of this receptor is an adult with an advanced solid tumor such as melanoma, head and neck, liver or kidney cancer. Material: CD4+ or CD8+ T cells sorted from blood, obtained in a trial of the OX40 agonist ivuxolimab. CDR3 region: CASSGGGSSYNEQFF. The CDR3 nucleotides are TGTGCCAGCAGCGGCGGCGGGAGCTCCTACAATGAGCAGTTCTTC. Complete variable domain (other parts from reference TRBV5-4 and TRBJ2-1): ETGVTQSPTHLIKTRGQQVTLRCSSQSGHNTVSWYQQALGQGPQFIFQYYREEENGRGNFPPRFSGLQFPNYSSELNVNALELDDSALYLCASSGGGSSYNEQFFGPGTRLTVL.